This is a list of T cell receptor beta chains from one sample in a study of CD8+CD57+ T cells in acquired aplastic anemia. MiXCR, run by TCRdb on the reads, gives a single entry per CDR3 protein. Of about 190,000 distinct CDR3 sequences listed, around half are singletons. The specimen sequenced was sorted CD4+, CD8+, or CD8+CD57+ T cells (not recorded which) from PBMCs. These receptors all stem from a human donor in good health, serving as a control. CDR3s leave out the opening cysteine and the closing phenylalanine or tryptophan. Size tells how often a clone was seen (once, few, many) or the class of an expanded clone, and some rows leave it out.

v_gene,abundance,CDR3aa
TRBV18,few,ASSPPTLTGELF
TRBV29-1,NA,SVEGGQGYEQY
TRBV7-2,once,ASSFVAGTGEETQH
TRBV29-1,NA,SVGTGVSYEQY
TRBV6-5,many,ASSPPGENYGYT
TRBV5-1,many,ASSARPIGQNYNEQF
TRBV30,NA,AWSVPPVTEAF
TRBV7-2,NA,ASSLVAGQTLSTDTQY
TRBV10-3,NA,ASSEGANYGYT
TRBV12-3/TRBV12-4,NA,ASSRRGQGNEQF
TRBV15,NA,ATSRRQGGFNQPQH
TRBV5-1,NA,ASSLAGVSNSPLH
TRBV2,many,ASRRIYEQY
TRBV18,NA,ASSPPGGGTSTDTQY
TRBV7-7,NA,ASSQTGADEQYFGPGTIY
TRBV7-9,NA,ASSLGGFQETQY
TRBV10-3,many,AISESQGLDTQY
TRBV20-1,NA,SAWGPPSSYEQY
TRBV10-3,many,AISESEVQF
TRBV20-1,NA,SARTEAQANYGYT
TRBV12-3/TRBV12-4,NA,ASSFTVGTGELFFGGLPYGYT
TRBV27,NA,ASSPLMGYMEKLF
TRBV20-1,NA,SARAGPYYGYT
TRBV2,NA,ASSERGYTSTEAF
TRBV7-9,NA,ASSSQGTSGNTIY
TRBV12-3/TRBV12-4,NA,ASSSGLTYEQY
TRBV11-2,many,ASSKDRNTGELF
TRBV19,NA,ASIGRGLGELF
TRBV29-1,many,SVSGTGQGNTIY
TRBV14,many,ASSPRGQSYGYT
TRBV12-3/TRBV12-4,NA,ASTRTYGYT
TRBV29-1,many,SGGLAVQETQY
TRBV10-3,NA,AISRTGNYNEQF
TRBV10-2,NA,ASQGTGSGQPQH
TRBV20-1,NA,SARVGSGYT
TRBV7-2,NA,ASSVGLAGGVTDTQY
TRBV24-1,NA,ATSDPAGGVGELF
TRBV15,NA,ASRGLAPGETQY
TRBV24-1,NA,ATNSFGSYNEQF
TRBV12-3/TRBV12-4,once,ASSLRGWRESYEQY
TRBV10-3,NA,AISDRSLTEAF
TRBV10-3,NA,ASSQWRDGEQY
TRBV2,NA,ASGMTGQVSYEQY
TRBV10-3,NA,AISDLLYEQY
TRBV4-2,NA,ASSQATNSNQPQH
TRBV2,NA,ASSESGTGGTDTQY
TRBV2,once,ALGVGYGYT
TRBV6-5,many,ASSYSGGLGYEQY
TRBV7-9,NA,ASSDRTVTNEQF
TRBV10-3,few,AISEQGAYGYT
TRBV10-3,NA,AISEVAGNTEAF
TRBV20-1,NA,SARANRGRNTEAF
TRBV11-2,many,ASSPGQSNQPQH
TRBV24-1,NA,ATSGRFNQPQH
TRBV29-1,NA,SVDPGEGADGYT